The 6 T cell receptor beta chains given below trace back to one sample, sequenced in a study of blood T cells in healthy people across ages. Combining a sample-barcoded 5' primer with a J-beta primer mix, a second PCR ran for roughly 7 to 12 cycles. TCRdb reprocessed the 5' RACE reads via MiXCR and lists one record per CDR3 protein. The sample has some 1,000,000 distinct CDR3 sequences; around 27% are singletons. These data were likewise used in another study, on T cells of mothers and their children.

Sequencing was performed on blood. Source of these receptors: a girl under 10 years old in good health.

CDR3 DNA sequence: TGCAGCGTTGAAGATCTTACCGGGGAGGACAATGAGCAGTTCTTC. It yields the protein CSVEDLTGEDNEQFF. The chain employs TRBV29-1 and TRBJ2-1; maybe TRBD2 (6 bases). Germline V gives CDR1 SQVTM, CDR2 ANQGSEA. V was pared by 0 bases and J by 5 bases, with 14 bases between. This CDR3 is 15 amino acids long.

The J gene is TRBJ1-4, the V gene TRBV18; 10 nucleotides agree with TRBD1. V shed 3 bases and J 5 bases; nucleotides not matched to a gene: 12. The CDR3 contains 18 residues. Germline V CDR1 and CDR2: KGHSH, LQKENI. This chain's CDR3 is CASSPRDRGSLGNEKLFF. CDR3 DNA: TGTGCCAGCTCACCCCGGGACAGGGGCTCGCTTGGAAATGAAAAACTGTTTTTT.

The CDR3 here is CASSKQGQPQHF. For the CDR3, the DNA is TGTGCCAGCAGTAAACAGGGACAGCCCCAGCATTTT. The chain couples TRBV12-3 or TRBV12-4 to TRBJ1-5; possibly TRBD1 for D (6 bases). The V end lost 5 bases, the J end lost 7 bases, and 9 bases lay between the germline ends. The length of the CDR3 is 12 residues.

This clonotype was seen only a few times. This chain connects TRBV29-1 to TRBJ2-3; a weak D match, TRBD1 (5 bases). Trimming removed 6 bases at V and 0 bases at J, with 13 bases between. This CDR3 has 14 amino acids. Germline CDR1 reads SQVTM; CDR2 reads ANQGSEA. The CDR3: CSVARTPSTDTQYF. CDR3 nucleotide sequence: TGCAGCGTCGCTCGGACACCTAGCACAGATACGCAGTATTTT.

This clonotype was picked up a small number of times. The chain links TRBV4-2 to TRBJ2-5; D not certain. The DNA end is a closer match to TRBJ2-1, so the J assignment may be wrong. Germline CDR1 and CDR2: LGHNA and YNFKEQ. This CDR3 is built from 13 residues. CDR3 bases: TGTGCCAGCAGCCAACCCCTAGGATATGAGCAGTTCTTC. Protein product: CASSQPLGYEQFF.

The gene calls are TRBV7-9 and TRBJ2-3; the D gene is possibly TRBD1 (6 bases). Trimming shortened V by 5 bases and J by 4 bases, and 16 bases separated the two germline ends. The CDR3 runs 15 residues. CDR1 is SEHNR, CDR2 FQNEAQ, per germline (reference sequence). The CDR3 nucleotides read TGTGCCAGCAGCCACAGGGAGTTAAGGCCAGATACGCAGTATTTT. Residues: CASSHRELRPDTQYF.